The 24 T cell receptor beta chains below were found in one sample sequenced in a study of blood T cells in healthy people across ages. The use of a sample-barcoded 5' primer and a J-beta primer mix characterized a second PCR of roughly 7 to 11 cycles. Each CDR3 protein gets one entry after TCRdb re-called the 5' RACE reads with MiXCR. Seen here are 1,500,000 or so distinct CDR3 sequences, approximately 63% observed once, and the top ten hold over 5.5%. The specimen was blood. The receptors come from a young man in good health.

This clonotype has a count of ten or more. The chain recombines TRBV20-1 with TRBJ2-7, with D perhaps TRBD1 (7 bases). V was pared by 3 bases and J by 6 bases, with 12 bases between. The germline V gene has CDR1 DFQATT and CDR2 SNEGSKA (reference sequence). This CDR3 is 12 amino acids long. The CDR3 DNA follows: TGCAGTGCTAGGTCCCAGGGGGGCGAGCAGTACTTC. Translation: CSARSQGGEQYF.

This clonotype was seen a few times. The V and J genes are TRBV27 and TRBJ2-4; 7 bases agree with TRBD2. The DNA end favors TRBJ2-7, so the J call may be wrong. The V gene's germline CDR1 is MNHEY and CDR2 SMNVEV (reference sequence). This CDR3 is 15 amino acids long. The CDR3 reads CASSLVAGTSYEQYF. CDR3 DNA: TGTGCCAGCAGTTTGGTAGCGGGTACAAGCTACGAGCAGTACTTC.

This sequence joins TRBV20-1 and TRBJ1-4; TRBD1 matches 9 bases. The V gene's germline CDR1 is DFQATT and CDR2 SNEGSKA (reference sequence). CDR3 length: 13 amino acids. V shed 6 bases and J 7 bases; nucleotides not matched to a gene: 6. This CDR3 reads CSANRDRVEKLFF. The CDR3 DNA is TGCAGTGCCAACCGGGACAGGGTTGAAAAACTGTTTTTT.

The V call is TRBV19, the J call TRBJ2-3; maybe TRBD2 (6 bases). The CDR3 sequence is 16 residues long. The V and J ends lost 6 bases and 2 bases respectively, with 18 bases between them. The germline CDR1 and CDR2 sequences are LNHDA and SQIVND (reference sequence). The CDR3 DNA reads as TGTGCCAGTAGCGGGAGCCACCACGACATCACAGATACGCAGTATTTT. Encoded protein: CASSGSHHDITDTQYF.

This chain links TRBV4-1 with TRBJ1-6, with unresolved D. Per germline, CDR1 MGHRA and CDR2 YSYEKL. V was pared by 0 bases and J by 7 bases, with 19 bases between. This CDR3 spans 18 amino acids. CDR3 DNA: TGCGCCAGCAGCCAAGATCAGCCTCTGGGCTTGGGAAATTCACCCCTCCACTTT. Translating gives CASSQDQPLGLGNSPLHF.

The chain is built from TRBV14 and TRBJ2-1, with D uncertain. The CDR3 loop spans 19 amino acids. Trimming pared 0 bases from V and 2 bases from J, leaving 20 bases between. CDR1 SGHDN and CDR2 FVKESK come from the germline V gene. The CDR3 loop reads CASSQDNVVQPTPYNEQFF. CDR3 in DNA: TGTGCCAGCAGCCAAGATAATGTTGTCCAGCCCACACCCTACAATGAGCAGTTCTTC.

V usage is TRBV29-1 and J usage is TRBJ1-1; 7 bases fit TRBD1. With V trimmed by 0 bases and J by 6 bases, 10 bases remained unmatched. Per germline, CDR1 SQVTM and CDR2 ANQGSEA. The CDR3 has 15 residues. In DNA form, the CDR3 reads TGCAGCGTTGAAGATCGCCTGACCCAGGGGGCTGAAGCTTTCTTT. Translated, it gives CSVEDRLTQGAEAFF.

Turning to this clonotype: A junction boundary mismatches the germline segment, possibly from a read error. The V call is TRBV7-6, the J call TRBJ2-3; D is tentatively TRBD1 or TRBD2 (5 bases each). Looked up from germline, CDR1 is SGHVS and CDR2 is FNYEAQ. The CDR3 loop spans 14 amino acids. CDR3 DNA sequence: TGTGCCAGCAGCTTAGGGGGGTTTAGGGATACACAGTATTTT. The encoded protein is CASSLGGFRDTQYF. The full variable domain, rest sourced from reference TRBV7-6 and TRBJ2-3, is GAGVSQSPRYKVTKRGQDVALRCDPISGHVSLYWYRQALGQGPEFLTYFNYEAQQDKSGLPNDRFSAERPEGSISTLTIQRTEQRDSAMYRCASSLGGFRDTQYFGPGTRLTVL.

The gene calls are TRBV28 and TRBJ1-6; TRBD1 agrees at 7 bases. V dropped 1 base and J dropped 7; count of bases not matched to a gene: 4. Per the germline V gene, CDR1 is MDHEN and CDR2 is SYDVKM. The CDR3 sequence is 15 residues long. The CDR3 loop reads CASSLSGGGNSPLHF. CDR3 nucleotides: TGTGCCAGCAGTTTATCTGGAGGGGGCAATTCACCCCTCCACTTT.

This chain joins TRBV4-1 and TRBJ2-4; D is undetermined. The CDR3 length is 16 residues. V was shortened by 1 base and J by 4 bases, with 14 bases between the two germline ends. The germline gives CDR1 MGHRA, CDR2 YSYEKL. CDR3: CASSQVSLGAKNIQYF. The CDR3 nucleotides are TGCGCCAGCAGCCAAGTCTCCCTAGGTGCTAAAAACATTCAGTACTTC.

The rearrangement links TRBV12-3 or TRBV12-4 to TRBJ2-2; tentative D call: TRBD1 (6 bases). The length of the CDR3 is 12 residues. V was clipped by 4 bases and J by 7 bases, with 7 bases between them. The CDR3, as DNA: TGTGCCAGCAGTTGGGGGCACGGGGAGCTGTTTTTT. Encoded protein: CASSWGHGELFF.

This rearrangement joins TRBV6-2 or TRBV6-3 to TRBJ1-2, with 8 bases lining up with TRBD1. Germline V gene data show CDR1 as MNHEY and CDR2 as SVGEGT. The CDR3 runs to 15 residues. Trimming took 6 bases from V and 7 from J; bases not matched to a gene: 13. Here the CDR3 DNA reads TGTGCCAGCAGAGTCTACAGGGGGATAGAGTCTGGCTACACCTTC. Translation: CASRVYRGIESGYTF.

The V call is TRBV5-1, the J call TRBJ2-7; D unclear. Germline V CDR1 and CDR2: SGHRS, YFSETQ. The V and J ends lost 2 bases and 3 bases respectively, with 9 bases between them. The CDR3 length is 13 residues. CDR3 nucleotide sequence: TGCGCCAGCAGCTTCTATGACGTCTACGAGCAGTACTTC. Amino acids: CASSFYDVYEQYF.

This clonotype occurred once. The V and J genes are TRBV28 and TRBJ2-4; D might be TRBD2 (5 bases). The CDR3 consists of 13 residues. Germline values: CDR1 MDHEN, CDR2 SYDVKM. Trimming took off 5 bases at V and 13 bases at J, with 18 bases between the two ends. The CDR3 reads CASSRSSGWEQYF. The DNA for the CDR3 is TGTGCCAGCAGTCGATCCTCGGGTTGGGAGCAGTACTTC.

This clonotype was observed a single time. Here the CDR3 reads CASSCRRAAQETQYF. The CDR3, as DNA: TGTGCCAGCAGTTGTCGTCGAGCGGCTCAAGAGACCCAGTACTTC. The J gene is TRBJ2-5, the V gene TRBV12-3 or TRBV12-4; D is perhaps TRBD2 (5 bases). V lost 4 bases and J 2 bases, leaving 14 bases between the germline ends. The CDR3 length is 15 residues.

V usage is TRBV20-1 and J usage is TRBJ2-1, with TRBD1 identical over 9 bases. Germline V lookup: CDR1 DFQATT, CDR2 SNEGSKA (reference sequence). CDR3 length equals 14 residues. With V trimmed by 5 bases and J by 13 bases, 15 bases remained unmatched. As DNA, the CDR3 is TGCAGTGCTCTTACAGGGGGCAAGTTCCAGACCCAGTTCTTC. This gives the protein CSALTGGKFQTQFF.

The V and J genes are TRBV18 and TRBJ2-3; D unresolved. CDR3 length equals 15 residues. CDR1 KGHSH and CDR2 LQKENI come from the germline V gene. The V end was cut by 2 bases, the J end by 1 base, with 10 bases between. CDR3 sequence: CASSPELPGTDTQYF. The CDR3 bases are TGTGCCAGCTCACCAGAACTACCTGGCACAGATACGCAGTATTTT.

The rearrangement links TRBV12-3 or TRBV12-4 to TRBJ2-4, with 7 bases aligning to TRBD1. TRBJ2-7 matches the DNA end more closely, so the J call is doubtful. The CDR3 extends over 14 amino acids. The CDR3 reads CASSQQGFHYEQYF. As DNA, the CDR3 is TGTGCCAGCAGTCAACAGGGGTTTCACTACGAGCAGTACTTC.

The chain carries TRBV28 and TRBJ2-1; TRBD2 agrees at 8 bases. From germline, CDR1 is MDHEN and CDR2 SYDVKM. The CDR3 has 15 residues. CDR3 in DNA: TGTGCAAGCGGGAGTCCCGGGACTGTCTCGGATGAGCAGTTCTTC. This translates into CASGSPGTVSDEQFF.

The gene calls are TRBV27 and TRBJ2-7; 9 nucleotides align to TRBD1. V gave up 5 bases and J gave up 1 base; unmatched junction bases: 9. The CDR3 is 16 residues long. Germline V gene sequence: CDR1 MNHEY, CDR2 SMNVEV (reference sequence). The CDR3 nucleotides are TGTGCCAGCAGTCCGTCACTGGGACAGGGTTCCTACGAGCAGTACTTC. Protein product: CASSPSLGQGSYEQYF.

This CDR3 is CALNGQGTDTQYF. As DNA, the CDR3 is TGTGCCCTCAATGGACAGGGAACAGATACGCAGTATTTT. The chain joins TRBV10-3 to TRBJ2-3; 8 nucleotides agree with TRBD1. CDR1 ENHRY and CDR2 SYGVKD come from the germline V gene. V lost 11 bases, J lost 3 bases, and 7 bases stayed unmatched. This CDR3 region has 13 residues.

In this sample, this clonotype turned up once. At one end the junction does not follow the germline gene, possibly because of a read error. The V call is TRBV7-2, the J call TRBJ2-1, with D possibly matching TRBD1 (5 bases). The CDR3 contains 15 residues. Germline CDR1 and CDR2: SGHTA and FQGNSA. The CDR3 DNA sequence: TGTGCCGGCAGCTTCGGCGACAGATCAAACAATGAGCAGTTCTTC. Protein: CAGSFGDRSNNEQFF.

The genes are TRBV28 and TRBJ1-1; D unclear. Germline assignment: CDR1 MDHEN and CDR2 SYDVKM. The germline V and J ends were trimmed by 4 bases and 1 base, with 7 bases remaining between them. The CDR3 length is 13 residues. Here the CDR3 DNA reads TGTGCCAGCAGTTGGGTGGGGAACACTGAAGCTTTCTTT. Translated: CASSWVGNTEAFF.

This chain joins TRBV7-8 and TRBJ2-6; TRBD1 aligns across 10 bases. Trimming took 2 bases from V and 3 from J; bases not matched to a gene: 19. Germline CDR1 and CDR2: SGHVS and FQNEAQ. The CDR3 length is 22 residues. The CDR3 DNA sequence: TGTGCCAGCAGCTTACCTGCCGGGACAGGGGCTGAGGTGGTTTATGGGGCCAACGTCCTGACTTTC. Translating it yields CASSLPAGTGAEVVYGANVLTF.